Listed below are T cell receptor beta chains from one sample, sequenced in a study of identifying expanded T cells in peripheral blood. Libraries were prepared by immunoSEQ multiplex PCR; TCRdb keeps only in-frame clonotypes and omits some of them. The sample lists about 90,000 clones, nearly 90% occurring once. Sample: blood. These receptors all stem from a person between 18 and 75 years old in good health. The CDR3 runs from the conserved cysteine through the conserved F or W. Fields, in order: J gene, CDR3 length, V gene, CDR3 protein.

J gene: TRBJ2-5
CDR3 length: 16
V gene: TRBV7-6
CDR3 protein: CASSLKAITHQETQYF

J gene: TRBJ1-2
CDR3 length: 17
V gene: TRBV21-1
CDR3 protein: CASSKVPGKGGIWGYTF

J gene: TRBJ2-7
CDR3 length: 15
V gene: TRBV5-8
CDR3 protein: CASSLATGRPYEQYF

J gene: TRBJ1-4
CDR3 length: 16
V gene: TRBV2
CDR3 protein: CATPFTGDSTNEKLFF

J gene: TRBJ1-2
CDR3 length: 14
V gene: TRBV5-4
CDR3 protein: CASSLGVQNYGYTF

J gene: TRBJ2-5
CDR3 length: 14
V gene: TRBV2
CDR3 protein: CASSAGAARETQYF

J gene: TRBJ2-5
CDR3 length: 13
V gene: TRBV6-5
CDR3 protein: CASNQGLQETQYF

J gene: TRBJ1-2
CDR3 length: 14
V gene: TRBV6-1
CDR3 protein: CASSQLWEAGGYTF

J gene: TRBJ1-2
CDR3 length: 14
V gene: TRBV5-6
CDR3 protein: CASRMGGTNYGYTF

J gene: TRBJ2-3
CDR3 length: 14
V gene: TRBV27
CDR3 protein: CASSLAGGTNTQYF

J gene: TRBJ2-5
CDR3 length: 13
V gene: TRBV5-5
CDR3 protein: CASSGSGQETQYF

J gene: TRBJ2-2
CDR3 length: 14
V gene: TRBV6-1
CDR3 protein: CASRVAGGVGELFF

J gene: TRBJ1-2
CDR3 length: 15
V gene: TRBV6-6
CDR3 protein: CASSFGKGGSYGYTF

J gene: TRBJ1-3
CDR3 length: 12
V gene: TRBV30
CDR3 protein: CAWSPLRNTIYF

J gene: TRBJ1-5
CDR3 length: 16
V gene: TRBV19
CDR3 protein: CASSIIFDRSNQPQHF

J gene: TRBJ1-2
CDR3 length: 15
V gene: TRBV30
CDR3 protein: CAWSVHPGRDYGYTF